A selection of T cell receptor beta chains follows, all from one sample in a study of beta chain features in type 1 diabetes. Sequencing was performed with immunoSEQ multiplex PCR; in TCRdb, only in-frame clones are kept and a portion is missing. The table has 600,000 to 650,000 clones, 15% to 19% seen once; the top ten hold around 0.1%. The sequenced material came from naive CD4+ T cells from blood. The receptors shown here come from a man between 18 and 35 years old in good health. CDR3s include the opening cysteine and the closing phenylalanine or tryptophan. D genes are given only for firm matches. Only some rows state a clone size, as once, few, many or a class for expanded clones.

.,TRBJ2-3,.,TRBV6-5,CASSSRGTDTQYF,TGTGCCAGCAGTTCCCGGGGCACAGATACGCAGTATTTT
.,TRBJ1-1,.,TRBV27,CASSLSRNTEAFF,TGTGCCAGCAGCTTATCCCGCAACACTGAAGCTTTCTTT
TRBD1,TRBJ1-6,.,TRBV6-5,CASRDRGFTLHF,TGTGCCAGCAGAGACAGGGGTTTCACCCTCCACTTT
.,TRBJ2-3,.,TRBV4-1,CASSLQGGADTQYF,TGCGCCAGCAGCCTCCAAGGGGGGGCAGATACGCAGTATTTT
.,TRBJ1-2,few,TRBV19,CASSIGRLNYGYTF,TGTGCCAGTAGTATCGGCAGACTGAACTATGGCTACACCTTC
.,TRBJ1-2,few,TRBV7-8,CASSIGQLRYGYTF,TGTGCCAGCAGCATAGGACAGCTCCGGTATGGCTACACCTTC
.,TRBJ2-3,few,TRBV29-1,CSGGGQSDTQYF,TGCAGCGGGGGTGGACAGTCTGATACGCAGTATTTT
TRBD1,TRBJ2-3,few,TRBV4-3,CASSQRGRPHTDTQYF,TGCGCCAGCAGCCAGAGGGGGCGGCCGCACACAGATACGCAGTATTTT
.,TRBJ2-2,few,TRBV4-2,CASSQEGDRNTGELFF,TGTGCCAGCAGCCAAGAGGGGGATCGGAACACCGGGGAGCTGTTTTTT
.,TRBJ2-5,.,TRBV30,CAWSAGSALEQYF,TGTGCCTGGAGTGCCGGCTCTGCTTTGGAGCAGTACTTC
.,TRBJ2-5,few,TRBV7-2,CASSLVREETQYF,TGTGCCAGCAGCCTCGTTCGGGAAGAGACCCAGTACTTC
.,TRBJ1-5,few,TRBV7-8,CASSLARTDQPQHF,TGTGCCAGCAGCTTAGCGCGGACAGATCAGCCCCAGCATTTT
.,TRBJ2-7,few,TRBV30,CAWSRSPYEQYF,TGTGCCTGGAGTAGGTCTCCCTACGAGCAGTACTTC
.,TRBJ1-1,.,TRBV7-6,CASSIPGSEAFF,TGTGCCAGCAGCATACCGGGCTCCGAAGCTTTCTTT
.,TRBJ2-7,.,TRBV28,CASRNSYEQYF,TGTGCCAGCAGGAACTCCTACGAGCAGTACTTC
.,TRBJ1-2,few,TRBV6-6,CASSYTGRYYGYTF,TGTGCCAGCAGTTACACAGGGAGGTATTATGGCTACACCTTC
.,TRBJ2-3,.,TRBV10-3,CAISGGSGGRTDTQYF,TGTGCCATCAGTGGGGGGAGTGGGGGCCGCACAGATACGCAGTATTTT
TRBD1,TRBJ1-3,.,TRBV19,CASGQGANTIYF,TGTGCCAGTGGACAGGGAGCAAACACCATATATTTT
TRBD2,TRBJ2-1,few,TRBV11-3,CASSLGLAAYNEQFF,TGTGCCAGCAGCTTAGGACTAGCGGCTTACAATGAGCAGTTCTTC
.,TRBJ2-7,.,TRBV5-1,CASSLARLSRRDEQYF,TGCGCCAGCAGCTTGGCTCGCCTATCCCGACGGGACGAGCAGTACTTC
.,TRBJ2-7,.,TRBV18,CASSPRGSGPNEQYF,TGTGCCAGCTCACCCCGGGGGTCAGGGCCCAACGAGCAGTACTTC
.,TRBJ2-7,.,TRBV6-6,CASEVQSYEQYF,TGTGCCAGCGAGGTACAGTCCTACGAGCAGTACTTC
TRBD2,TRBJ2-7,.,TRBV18,CASSPGTSGSSYEQYF,TGTGCCAGCTCACCCGGGACTAGCGGGTCCTCCTACGAGCAGTACTTC
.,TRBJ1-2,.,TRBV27,CASSLSPVGGSYGYTF,TGTGCCAGCAGTTTATCCCCAGTCGGGGGGTCTTATGGCTACACCTTC
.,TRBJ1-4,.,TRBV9,CASNRGGGATNEKLFF,TGTGCCAGTAATAGGGGAGGAGGTGCAACTAATGAAAAACTGTTTTTT
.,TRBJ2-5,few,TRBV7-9,CASSLGTVQETQYF,TGTGCCAGCAGCTTAGGGACAGTGCAAGAGACCCAGTACTTC
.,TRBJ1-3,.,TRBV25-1,CASSAPFGVGYSGNTIYF,TGTGCCAGCAGTGCCCCCTTTGGAGTCGGATACTCTGGAAACACCATATATTTT
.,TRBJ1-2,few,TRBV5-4,CASSQERVGYTF,TGTGCCAGCAGCCAAGAGAGGGTTGGCTACACCTTC
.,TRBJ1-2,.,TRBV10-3,CAISVNSYGYTF,TGTGCCATCAGCGTCAACAGCTATGGCTACACCTTC
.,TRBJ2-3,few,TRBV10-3,CAISPGTDTQYF,TGTGCCATCAGTCCCGGCACAGATACGCAGTATTTT
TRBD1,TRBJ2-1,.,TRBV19,CASSSQTGKMYEFF,TGTGCCAGTAGTAGCCAGACAGGGAAAATGTACGAGTTCTTC
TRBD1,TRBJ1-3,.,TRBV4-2,CASSQAPTGASGNTIYF,TGTGCCAGCAGCCAGGCTCCCACAGGGGCGTCTGGAAACACCATATATTTT
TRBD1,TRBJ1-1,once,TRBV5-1,CASSFTGGGWTEAFF,TGCGCCAGCAGCTTTACAGGGGGCGGGTGGACTGAAGCTTTCTTT
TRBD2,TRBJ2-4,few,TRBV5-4,CASSAGGRYIQYF,TGTGCCAGCAGCGCGGGGGGGCGGTACATTCAGTACTTC
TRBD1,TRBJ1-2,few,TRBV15,CATSSGGQGAANYGYTF,TGTGCCACCAGCAGTGGGGGACAGGGGGCCGCTAACTATGGCTACACCTTC